Included here is one T cell receptor (beta chain) sequence, with context. Its matching antigen is unknown. The sample has other DNA sequences that encode this CDR3 too. These data belong to a study of shared clonotypes between healthy human individuals. Background on the study: The study used three CD4 naive, three CD4 memory, two CD8 naive and one CD8 memory plate per donor.

The trim removed 0 bases at V and 5 bases at J, leaving 6 bases unmatched. Germline V gene data show CDR1 as SGHNT and CDR2 as YYREEE (reference sequence). CDR3 length: 16 residues. Findings of the study overall: In four donors, about 5% of naive CD4 clonotypes appeared in common.

As originally analysed: Without quality scores, immunoSEQ junctional reads could not be filtered like full-length reads. Assay: immunoSEQ multiplex PCR; the TCRdb copy retains only in-frame clones and omits some. Clone size and V and J calls were adopted from that table, with D and trimming inferred from the DNA. The sample gives 550,000 to 850,000 clones, around 67% of which show up once; 1.5% to 2% is in the top ten. This receptor was taken from a young woman in good health. This chain uses TRBV5-4 with TRBJ2-5; the match to TRBD1 covers 11 bases. The specimen was memory CD4+ T cells sorted from blood. Subset denoted: CD45RA-negative fraction. The CDR3 DNA sequence: TGTGCCAGCAGCTTGGGAGGGACAGGGGGTGTGGAGACCCAGTACTTC. Residues: CASSLGGTGGVETQYF. The variable domain in full, with the rest retrieved from reference TRBV5-4 and TRBJ2-5, is ETGVTQSPTHLIKTRGQQVTLRCSSQSGHNTVSWYQQALGQGPQFIFQYYREEENGRGNFPPRFSGLQFPNYSSELNVNALELDDSALYLCASSLGGTGGVETQYFGPGTRLLVL.